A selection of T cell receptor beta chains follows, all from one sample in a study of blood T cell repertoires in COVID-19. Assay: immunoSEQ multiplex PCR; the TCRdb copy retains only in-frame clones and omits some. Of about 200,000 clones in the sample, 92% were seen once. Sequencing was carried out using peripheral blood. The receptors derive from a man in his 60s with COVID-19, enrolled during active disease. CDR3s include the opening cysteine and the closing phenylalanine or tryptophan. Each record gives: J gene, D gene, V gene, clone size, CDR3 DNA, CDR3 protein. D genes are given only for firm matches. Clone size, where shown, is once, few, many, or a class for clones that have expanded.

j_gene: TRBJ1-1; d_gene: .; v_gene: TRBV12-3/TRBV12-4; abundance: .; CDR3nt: TGTGCCAGCAGTTCTCACCGTGGAGGGAAAGCTTTCTTT; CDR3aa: CASSSHRGGKAFF
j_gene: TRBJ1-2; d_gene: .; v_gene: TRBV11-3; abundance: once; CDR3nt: TGTGCCAGCAGCCCCCAGGGCCCCAACTATGGCTACACCTTC; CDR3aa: CASSPQGPNYGYTF
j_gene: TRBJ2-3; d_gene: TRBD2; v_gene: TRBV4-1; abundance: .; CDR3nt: TGCGCCAGCAGCCGAGGGACTAGCGGCCAAGCCACAGATACGCAGTATTTT; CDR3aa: CASSRGTSGQATDTQYF
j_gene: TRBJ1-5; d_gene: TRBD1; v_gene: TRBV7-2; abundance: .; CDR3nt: TGTGCCAGCAGCTTAGGGATCACAGGGGAGCCCCAGCATTTT; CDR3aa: CASSLGITGEPQHF
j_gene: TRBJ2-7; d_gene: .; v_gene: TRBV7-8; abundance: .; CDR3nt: TGTGCCAGCAGCTTAAGTACACCTGCCTACGAGCAGTACTTC; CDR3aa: CASSLSTPAYEQYF
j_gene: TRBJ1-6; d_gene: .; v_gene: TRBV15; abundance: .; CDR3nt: TGTGCCACCAGCAGAGATCGGACTGGGTCACCCCTCCACTTT; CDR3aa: CATSRDRTGSPLHF
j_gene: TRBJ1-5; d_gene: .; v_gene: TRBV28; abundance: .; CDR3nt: TGTGCCAGCAGCATTTCGGACACACGGACTACTTTT; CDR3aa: CASSISDTRTTF
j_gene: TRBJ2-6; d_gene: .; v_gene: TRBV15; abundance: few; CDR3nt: TGTGCCACCAGCAGAGGCCGTTCTACTGGGGCCAACGTCCTGACTTTC; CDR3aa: CATSRGRSTGANVLTF
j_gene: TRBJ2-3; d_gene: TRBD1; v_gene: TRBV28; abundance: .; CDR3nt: TGTGCCAGCAGTTTGGGGTGGACAGGGGGTCCGTCAGATACGCAGTATTTT; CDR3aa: CASSLGWTGGPSDTQYF
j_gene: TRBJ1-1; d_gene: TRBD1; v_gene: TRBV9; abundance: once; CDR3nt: TGTGCCAGCAGCCCTCGACAGGGGGCTGACGCTGAAGCTTTCTTT; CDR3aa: CASSPRQGADAEAFF
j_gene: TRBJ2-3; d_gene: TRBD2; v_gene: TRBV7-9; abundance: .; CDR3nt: TGTGCCAGCAGCTTAGTAAGCGGGGGGGTCACAGATACGCAGTATTTT; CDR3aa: CASSLVSGGVTDTQYF
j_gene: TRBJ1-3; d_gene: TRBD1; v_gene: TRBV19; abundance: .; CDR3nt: TGTGCCAGTAGCCCTGAGGGGGCGCGTGGAAACACCATATATTTT; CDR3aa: CASSPEGARGNTIYF
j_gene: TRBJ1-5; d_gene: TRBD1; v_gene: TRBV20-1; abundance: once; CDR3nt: TGCAGTGCTAGTTCCGGGACAGCTCAGCCCCAGCATTTT; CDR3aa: CSASSGTAQPQHF
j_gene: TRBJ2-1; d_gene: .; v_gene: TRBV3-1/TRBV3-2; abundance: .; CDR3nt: TGTGCCAGCAGCCAAGTAAGAGAGTTTATTAGCTCCTACAATGAGCAGTTCTTC; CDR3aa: CASSQVREFISSYNEQFF
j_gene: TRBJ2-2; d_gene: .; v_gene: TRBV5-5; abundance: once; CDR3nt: TGTGCCAGCAGCTCCGGACAGAAATTCACCGGGGAGCTGTTTTTT; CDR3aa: CASSSGQKFTGELFF
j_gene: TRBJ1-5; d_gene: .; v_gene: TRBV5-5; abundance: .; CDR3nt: TGTGCCAGCAGCTCTCTCCCTCAGGGGCGAGGCAATCAGCCCCAGCATTTT; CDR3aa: CASSSLPQGRGNQPQHF
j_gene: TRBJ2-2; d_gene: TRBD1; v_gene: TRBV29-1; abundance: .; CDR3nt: TGCAGCGTTGAGGGCAGGGGGAGAACCGGGGAGCTGTTTTTT; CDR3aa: CSVEGRGRTGELFF
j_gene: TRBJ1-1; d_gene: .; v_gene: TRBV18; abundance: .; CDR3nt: TGTGCCAGCTCACCACAGACAGGACTGAACACTGAAGCTTTCTTT; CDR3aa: CASSPQTGLNTEAFF
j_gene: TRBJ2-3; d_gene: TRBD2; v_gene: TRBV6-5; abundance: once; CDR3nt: TGTGCCAGCAGTTACTCTTCTAGCGGCCGCACAGATACGCAGTATTTT; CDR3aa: CASSYSSSGRTDTQYF
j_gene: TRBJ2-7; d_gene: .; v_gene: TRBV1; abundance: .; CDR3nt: TGCACCAGCAGGGCGGGGACTAGCGGGAGAATCGGTCAGTACTTC; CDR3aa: CTSRAGTSGRIGQYF
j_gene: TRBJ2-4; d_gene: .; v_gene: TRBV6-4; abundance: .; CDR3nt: TGTGCCAGCAGTGACTCAAGTACGTCTCCGGGGATGCTAGCCAAAAACATTCAGTACTTC; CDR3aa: CASSDSSTSPGMLAKNIQYF
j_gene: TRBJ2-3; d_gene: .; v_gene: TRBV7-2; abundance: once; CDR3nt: TGTGCCAGCAGCTTAGCGGGGGCATGGGATACGCAGTATTTT; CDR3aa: CASSLAGAWDTQYF
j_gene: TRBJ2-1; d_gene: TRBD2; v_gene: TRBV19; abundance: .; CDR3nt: TGTGCCAGTAGTGTGTGGACTAGCGGGGGGAGCTCCTACAATGAGCAGTTCTTC; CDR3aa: CASSVWTSGGSSYNEQFF
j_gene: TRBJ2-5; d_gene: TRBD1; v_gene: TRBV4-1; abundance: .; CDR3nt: TGCGCCAGCAGCCCCCGGGACAGGGTGACTCAAGAGACCCAGTACTTC; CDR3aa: CASSPRDRVTQETQYF
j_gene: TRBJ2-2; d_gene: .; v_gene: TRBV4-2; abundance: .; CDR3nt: TGTGCCAGCAGCCAAGATGAGAGAAGGACAGAAAACACCGGGGAGCTGTTTTTT; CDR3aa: CASSQDERRTENTGELFF
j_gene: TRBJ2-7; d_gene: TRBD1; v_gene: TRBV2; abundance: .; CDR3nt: TGTGCCAGCAGCCGACAGGGTCCCTACGAGCAGTACTTC; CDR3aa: CASSRQGPYEQYF
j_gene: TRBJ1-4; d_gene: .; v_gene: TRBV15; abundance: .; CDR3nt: TGTGCCACCAAGACAAGACAGCTTAATGAAAAACTGTTTTTT; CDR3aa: CATKTRQLNEKLFF
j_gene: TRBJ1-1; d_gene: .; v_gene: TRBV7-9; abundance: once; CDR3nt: TGTGCCAGCAGCTTAGCAGGGGGGAACACTGAAGCTTTCTTT; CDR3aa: CASSLAGGNTEAFF
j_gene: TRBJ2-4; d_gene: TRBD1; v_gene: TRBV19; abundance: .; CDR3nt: TGTGCCAGTAGCCCGACAGGGGAATCCAAAAACATTCAGTACTTC; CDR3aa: CASSPTGESKNIQYF
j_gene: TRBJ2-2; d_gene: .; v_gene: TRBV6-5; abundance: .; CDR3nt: TGTGCCAGCAGTCCACGATTAGGCAGGACCGGGGAGCTGTTTTTT; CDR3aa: CASSPRLGRTGELFF
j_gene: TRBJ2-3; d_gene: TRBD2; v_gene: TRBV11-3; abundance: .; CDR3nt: TGTGCCAGCAGGTTAGAGGGCGGGAGGGCCATCGATACGCAGTATTTT; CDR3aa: CASRLEGGRAIDTQYF
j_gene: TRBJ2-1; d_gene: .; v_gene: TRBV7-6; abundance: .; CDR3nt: TGTGCCAGCAGCTCCCGCAGAGGTGGGGAGCAGTTCTTC; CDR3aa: CASSSRRGGEQFF
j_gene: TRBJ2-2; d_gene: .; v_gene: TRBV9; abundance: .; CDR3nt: TGTGCCAGCAGCGTATCCGGGGAGTACGACACCGGGGAGCTGTTTTTT; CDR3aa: CASSVSGEYDTGELFF
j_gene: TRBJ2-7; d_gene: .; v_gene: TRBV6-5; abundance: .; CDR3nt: TGTGCCAGCAGTAGACTGTTCTACGAGCAGTACTTC; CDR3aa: CASSRLFYEQYF
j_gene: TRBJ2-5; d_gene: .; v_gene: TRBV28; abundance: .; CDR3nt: TGTGCCAGCAGTTTATGGTCCGCGGGACCAGAGACCCAGTACTTC; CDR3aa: CASSLWSAGPETQYF
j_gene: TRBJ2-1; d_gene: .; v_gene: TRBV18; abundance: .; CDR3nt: TGTGCCAGCTCACAACGTAGCGGCTATGAGCAGTTCTTC; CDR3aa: CASSQRSGYEQFF
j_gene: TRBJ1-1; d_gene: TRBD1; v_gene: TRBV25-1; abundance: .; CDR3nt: TGTGCCAGCAGTGAAGCTATACGGACAGGGGAAGCTTTCTTT; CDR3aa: CASSEAIRTGEAFF
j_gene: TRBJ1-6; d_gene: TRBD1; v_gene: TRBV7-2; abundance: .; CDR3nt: TGTGCCAGCAGCTCGATACGACAGGGGGCAGGATCACCCCTCCACTTT; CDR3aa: CASSSIRQGAGSPLHF
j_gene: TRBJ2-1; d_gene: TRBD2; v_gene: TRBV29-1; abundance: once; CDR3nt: TGCAGCGTTGAAGGAGGGGTGGAGCTAGCGGGATATACAATGAGGCAGTTCTTC; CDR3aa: CSVEGGVELAGYTMRQFF
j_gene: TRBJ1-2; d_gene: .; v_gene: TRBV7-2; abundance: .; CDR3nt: TGTGCCACCAGGCAGGGCGGCTATGGCTACACCTTC; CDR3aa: CATRQGGYGYTF
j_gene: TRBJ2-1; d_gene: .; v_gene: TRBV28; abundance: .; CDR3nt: TGTGCCAGCAGCCCTATTGGACGGGAGTACAATGAGCAGTTCTTC; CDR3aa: CASSPIGREYNEQFF
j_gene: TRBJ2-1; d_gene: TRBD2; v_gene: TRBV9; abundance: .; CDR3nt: TGTGCCAGCAGCGTAGAGTCCGGAACTAGCGGGAGTTCCAATGAGCAGTTCTTC; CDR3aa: CASSVESGTSGSSNEQFF
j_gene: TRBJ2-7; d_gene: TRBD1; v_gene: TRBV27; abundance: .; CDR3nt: TGTGCCAGCAGTTCAAACCGGGACAGGGGGGTCTACGAGCAGTACTTC; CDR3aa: CASSSNRDRGVYEQYF